This T cell receptor (beta chain) originates from a study of blood T cell repertoires in COVID-19. Study-level background: Sites across the United States, Italy and Spain contributed samples from acute and convalescent COVID-19. T cells, B-cell-depleted T cells, or PBMCs provided the cDNA or gDNA that served as material.

The CDR3 consists of 13 residues. Trimming took 4 bases from V and 0 from J, leaving 6 bases between them. In the original processing: Researchers report that nucleated cell counts were estimated from reference gene primer amplification. Using immunoSEQ multiplex PCR, the repertoire was profiled, and TCRdb retains in-frame clones only, with some absent. Clonal size and the V and J genes are those of that table, whereas D and trimming came from the DNA. The data hold under 400,000 clones, with approximately 88% observed a single time. Enrolled during active infection, Seattle patients were then followed longitudinally.

This clonotype was sampled from a woman in her 30s with COVID-19, enrolled during active disease. V usage is TRBV12-3 or TRBV12-4 and J usage is TRBJ1-1; D unresolved. The sample taken for sequencing was peripheral blood. CDR3 bases: TGTGCCAGCAGTTCCCAAATGAACACTGAAGCTTTCTTT. Residues: CASSSQMNTEAFF.